The 14 T cell receptor beta chains in this list originate from one sample, sequenced in a study of identical twins. From the 5' RACE reads, TCRdb called clonotypes with MiXCR, one entry per CDR3 protein. The table includes roughly 230,000 distinct CDR3 sequences, about 8% detected once. This sample also appeared in a second study, on yellow fever vaccine responses in identical twins.

The source material was CD8+ T cells sorted from blood. All receptors come from a woman aged 18-29 years in good health.

This rearrangement joins TRBV12-3 or TRBV12-4 to TRBJ2-3, with TRBD2 matching 14 bases. J gave up 3 bases and V 8 bases, and 7 bases lay outside the gene matches. The CDR3 consists of 16 residues. CDR3 coding DNA: TGTGCCAGCCAGGGACTAGCGGGAGACTTGACAGATACGCAGTATTTT. Its protein is CASQGLAGDLTDTQYF.

This clonotype was seen ten or more times. The chain has TRBV7-3 and TRBJ2-1; 7 bases map to TRBD1. V gave up 5 bases and J gave up 6 bases; unmatched junction bases: 10. The V gene's germline CDR1 is SGHTA and CDR2 FQGTGA. The length of the CDR3 is 15 residues. The chain's CDR3 is CASSPSGQTANEQFF. CDR3 nucleotides: TGTGCCAGCAGCCCTTCGGGACAGACCGCCAATGAGCAGTTCTTC.

Here the CDR3 DNA reads TGTGCCAGCAACACTAGGGACAGCCCCTTGATGAGAAGAACCGGGGAGCTGTTTTTT. Its protein product is CASNTRDSPLMRRTGELFF. J is TRBJ2-2 and V is TRBV27; 7 bases match TRBD1. The CDR3 sequence is 19 residues long. With 7 bases clipped from V and 5 bases from J, the junction kept 22 bases outside the gene matches. Germline-derived CDR1 and CDR2 are MNHEY and SMNVEV (reference sequence).

This chain connects TRBV11-1 to TRBJ2-3; 11 bases fit TRBD2. V dropped 4 bases and J dropped 0; count of bases not matched to a gene: 15. CDR3 length equals 20 residues. The germline gives CDR1 SGHAT, CDR2 FQDESV (reference sequence). The CDR3 loop is CASSSPGLAEIELSTDTQYF. CDR3 bases: TGTGCCAGCAGCTCACCGGGACTAGCGGAAATCGAATTAAGCACAGATACGCAGTATTTT.

This clonotype was seen many times. The chain has TRBV10-3 and TRBJ2-1; 7 nucleotides agree with TRBD2. J was trimmed by 6 bases and V by 0 bases; bases with no gene match: 11. The CDR3 runs 17 residues. Germline V gene lookup returns CDR1 ENHRY and CDR2 SYGVKD. CDR3 sequence (DNA): TGTGCCATCAGTGAGTCGCTTGTGGCCAGGGAGGGCAATGAGCAGTTCTTC. It encodes CAISESLVAREGNEQFF.

This clonotype was counted many times. The chain is built from TRBV27 and TRBJ2-7; 13 bases match TRBD2. Unmatched junction bases numbered 0, after V lost 6 bases and J lost 1 base. Germline lookup yields CDR1 MNHEY and CDR2 SMNVEV (reference sequence). This CDR3 region has 14 residues. CDR3 sequence reads: CASRGLAGSYEQYF. As DNA, the CDR3 is TGTGCCAGCAGGGGACTAGCGGGGTCCTACGAGCAGTACTTC.

About this clonotype: A much larger clone is a single base away; this may be a read error. The chain recombines TRBV24-1 with TRBJ2-5, with TRBD1 matching over 9 bases. The CDR3 extends over 13 amino acids. Germline V CDR1 and CDR2: KGHDR, SFDVKD. V lost 9 bases, J lost 5 bases, and 6 bases stayed unmatched. The CDR3 nucleotides are TGTGCCACCTGCGGGACAGGGCAGGAGACCCAGTACTTC. Its protein is CATCGTGQETQYF.

This sequence joins TRBV7-9 and TRBJ2-6; unclear D gene. Per germline, CDR1 SEHNR and CDR2 FQNEAQ (reference sequence). Trimming stripped 5 bases from V and 4 bases from J, with 9 bases between. The length of the CDR3 is 14 residues. The CDR3 is CASSATLGANVLTF. DNA for the CDR3: TGTGCCAGCAGCGCGACTTTGGGGGCCAACGTCCTGACTTTC.

This clonotype showed up many times. The chain joins TRBV29-1 to TRBJ2-5; perhaps D is TRBD1 or TRBD2 (5 bases each). The germline V gene encodes CDR1 SQVTM and CDR2 ANQGSEA. CDR3 size: 14 residues. V was cut by 3 bases and J by 3 bases, with 14 bases left in between. This CDR3 is CSVEGLDFKETQYF. The CDR3 coding sequence is TGCAGCGTTGAGGGGCTGGACTTTAAAGAGACCCAGTACTTC.

The chain links TRBV2 to TRBJ1-6; D is undetermined. Per germline, CDR1 SNHLY and CDR2 FYNNEI. The V and J ends lost 1 base and 5 bases respectively, with 9 bases between them. The CDR3 sequence is 15 residues long. CDR3 protein: CASSEGQAHNSPLHF. CDR3 coding DNA: TGTGCCAGCAGTGAAGGGCAGGCCCATAATTCACCCCTCCACTTT.

This clonotype has only a few counts. The chain employs TRBV4-3 and TRBJ2-1; 16 positions match TRBD2. CDR3 length: 15 amino acids. Trimming cost V 0 bases and J 13 bases; bases outside gene matches: 3. Germline V gene lookup returns CDR1 LGHNA and CDR2 YSLEER. The CDR3 DNA sequence: TGCGCCAGCAGCCAAGACGGGACTAGCGGGAGGGATCAGTTCTTC. The encoded protein is CASSQDGTSGRDQFF.

The sample holds many counts of this clonotype. This sequence joins TRBV9 and TRBJ2-4; D uncertain. In germline, CDR1 is SGDLS, CDR2 YYNGEE. The CDR3 contains 14 residues. V was trimmed by 3 bases and J by 6 bases, leaving 13 bases between them. The CDR3 nucleotides are TGTGCCAGCAGCGCCCCCCGAGTACCAAACATTCAGTACTTC. Residues: CASSAPRVPNIQYF.

The chain combines TRBV29-1 with TRBJ2-7; 9 bases align to TRBD1. After removal of 2 bases from V and 0 bases from J, the junction contained 5 bases not matched to a gene. The CDR3 covers 15 residues. Germline values: CDR1 SQVTM, CDR2 ANQGSEA. The CDR3 sequence is CSVEHRGPTSYEQYF. In DNA, the CDR3 is TGCAGCGTTGAACACAGGGGGCCGACCTCCTACGAGCAGTACTTC.

V gene TRBV20-1 combines with J gene TRBJ2-1; D unclear. V was clipped by 0 bases and J by 5 bases, with 8 bases between them. From germline, CDR1 is DFQATT and CDR2 SNEGSKA (reference sequence). The CDR3 has 13 residues. The CDR3 nucleotides are TGCAGTGCTAGAGATTGGATAAACAATGAGCAGTTCTTC. It codes for CSARDWINNEQFF.